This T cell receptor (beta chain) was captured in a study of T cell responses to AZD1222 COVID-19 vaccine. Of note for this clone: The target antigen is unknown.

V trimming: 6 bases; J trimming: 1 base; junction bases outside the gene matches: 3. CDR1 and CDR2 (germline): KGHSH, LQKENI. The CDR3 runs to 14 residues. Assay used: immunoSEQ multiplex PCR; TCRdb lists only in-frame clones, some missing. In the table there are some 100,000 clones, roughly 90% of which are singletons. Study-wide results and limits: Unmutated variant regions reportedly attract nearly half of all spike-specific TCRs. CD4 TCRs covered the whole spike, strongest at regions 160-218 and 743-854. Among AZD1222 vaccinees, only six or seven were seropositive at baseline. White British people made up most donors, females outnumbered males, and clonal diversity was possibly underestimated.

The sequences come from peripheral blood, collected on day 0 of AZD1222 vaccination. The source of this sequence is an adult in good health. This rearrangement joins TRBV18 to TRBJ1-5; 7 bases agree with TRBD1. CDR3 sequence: CASSRQGSNQPQHF. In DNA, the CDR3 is TGTGCCAGCTCCCGACAGGGAAGCAATCAGCCCCAGCATTTT.